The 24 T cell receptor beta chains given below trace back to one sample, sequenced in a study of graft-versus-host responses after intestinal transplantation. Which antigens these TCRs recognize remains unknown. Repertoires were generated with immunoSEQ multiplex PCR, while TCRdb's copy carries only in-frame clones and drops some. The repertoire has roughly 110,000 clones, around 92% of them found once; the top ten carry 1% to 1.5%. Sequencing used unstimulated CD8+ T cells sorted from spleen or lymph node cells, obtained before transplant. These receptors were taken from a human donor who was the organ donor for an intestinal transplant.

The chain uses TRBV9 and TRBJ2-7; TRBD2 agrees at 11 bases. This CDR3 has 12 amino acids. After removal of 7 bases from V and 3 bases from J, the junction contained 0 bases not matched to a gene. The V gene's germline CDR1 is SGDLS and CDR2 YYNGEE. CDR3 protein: CASGTSGYEQYF. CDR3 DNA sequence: TGTGCCAGCGGGACTAGCGGCTACGAGCAGTACTTC. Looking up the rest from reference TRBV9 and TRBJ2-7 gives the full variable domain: DSGVTQTPKHLITATGQRVTLRCSPRSGDLSVYWYQQSLDQGLQFLIQYYNGEERAKGNILERFSAQQFPDLHSELNLSSLELGDSALYFCASGTSGYEQYFGPGTRLTVT.

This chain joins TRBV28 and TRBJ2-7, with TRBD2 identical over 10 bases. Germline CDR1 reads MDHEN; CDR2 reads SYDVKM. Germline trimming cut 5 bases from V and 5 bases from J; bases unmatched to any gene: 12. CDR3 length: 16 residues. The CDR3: CASSRWGLAPAHEQYF. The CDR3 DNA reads TGTGCCAGCAGTCGCTGGGGACTAGCGCCGGCCCACGAGCAGTACTTC.

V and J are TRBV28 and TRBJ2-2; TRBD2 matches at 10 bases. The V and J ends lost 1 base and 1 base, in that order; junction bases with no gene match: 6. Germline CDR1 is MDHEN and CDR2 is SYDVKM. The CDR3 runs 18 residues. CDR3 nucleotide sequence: TGTGCCAGCAGTTTATACGAGCTAGCGGGAGTGAACACCGGGGAGCTGTTTTTT. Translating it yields CASSLYELAGVNTGELFF.

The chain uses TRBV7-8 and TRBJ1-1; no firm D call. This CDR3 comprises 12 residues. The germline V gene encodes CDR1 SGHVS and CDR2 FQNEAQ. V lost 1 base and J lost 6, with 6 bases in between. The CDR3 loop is CASSLGQPEAFF. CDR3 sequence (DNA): TGTGCCAGCAGCTTAGGGCAACCTGAAGCTTTCTTT.

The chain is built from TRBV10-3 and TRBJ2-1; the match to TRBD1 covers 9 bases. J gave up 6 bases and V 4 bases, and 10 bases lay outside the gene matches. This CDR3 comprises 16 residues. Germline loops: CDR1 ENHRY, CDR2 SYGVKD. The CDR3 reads CAISGKTGGGGNEQFF. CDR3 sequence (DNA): TGTGCCATCAGTGGAAAAACAGGGGGCGGTGGCAATGAGCAGTTCTTC.

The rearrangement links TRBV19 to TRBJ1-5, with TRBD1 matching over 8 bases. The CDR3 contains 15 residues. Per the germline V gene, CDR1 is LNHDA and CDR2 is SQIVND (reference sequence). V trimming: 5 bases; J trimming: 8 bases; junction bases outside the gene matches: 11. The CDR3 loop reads CASSVRQGSIEPQHF. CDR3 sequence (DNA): TGTGCCAGTAGTGTTCGACAGGGGTCAATCGAGCCCCAGCATTTT.

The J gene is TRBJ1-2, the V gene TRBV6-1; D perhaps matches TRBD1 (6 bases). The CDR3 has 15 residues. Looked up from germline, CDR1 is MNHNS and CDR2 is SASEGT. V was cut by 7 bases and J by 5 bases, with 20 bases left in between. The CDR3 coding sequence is TGTGCCAGCAAAAGGGGGGGGCGATATCTTTATGGCTACACCTTC. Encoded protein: CASKRGGRYLYGYTF.

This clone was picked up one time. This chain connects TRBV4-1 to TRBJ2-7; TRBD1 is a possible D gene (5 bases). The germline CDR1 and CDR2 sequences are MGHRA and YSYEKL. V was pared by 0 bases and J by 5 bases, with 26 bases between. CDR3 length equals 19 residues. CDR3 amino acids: CASSQEFRWAGLHIHEQYF. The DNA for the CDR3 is TGCGCCAGCAGCCAAGAATTTCGGTGGGCAGGGTTGCATATCCACGAGCAGTACTTC.

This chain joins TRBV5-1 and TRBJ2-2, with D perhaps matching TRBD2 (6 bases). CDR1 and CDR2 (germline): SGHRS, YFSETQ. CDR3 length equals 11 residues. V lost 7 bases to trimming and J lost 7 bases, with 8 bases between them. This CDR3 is CASGEVGELFF. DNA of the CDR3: TGCGCCAGCGGGGAGGTCGGGGAGCTGTTTTTT. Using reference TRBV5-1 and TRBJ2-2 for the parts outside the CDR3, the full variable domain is KAGVTQTPRYLIKTRGQQVTLSCSPISGHRSVSWYQQTPGQGLQFLFEYFSETQRNKGNFPGRFSGRQFSNSRSEMNVSTLELGDSALYLCASGEVGELFFGEGSRLTVL.

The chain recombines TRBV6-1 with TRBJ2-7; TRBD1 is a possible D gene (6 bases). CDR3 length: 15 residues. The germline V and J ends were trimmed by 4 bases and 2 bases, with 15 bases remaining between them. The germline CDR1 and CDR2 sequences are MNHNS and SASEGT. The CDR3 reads CASSARLTGPYEQYF. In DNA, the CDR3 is TGTGCCAGCAGTGCTCGGTTAACAGGGCCCTACGAGCAGTACTTC.

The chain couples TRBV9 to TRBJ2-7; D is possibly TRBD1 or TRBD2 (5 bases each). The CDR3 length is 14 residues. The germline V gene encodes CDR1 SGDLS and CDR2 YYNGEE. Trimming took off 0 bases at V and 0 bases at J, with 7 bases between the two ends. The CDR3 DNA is TGTGCCAGCAGCGTAGAGGGGAGCTCCTACGAGCAGTACTTC. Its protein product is CASSVEGSSYEQYF.

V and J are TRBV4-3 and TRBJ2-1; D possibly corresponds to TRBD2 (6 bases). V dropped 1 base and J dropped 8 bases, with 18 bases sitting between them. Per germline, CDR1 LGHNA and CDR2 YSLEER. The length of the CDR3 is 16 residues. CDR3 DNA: TGCGCCAGCAGCCAAGTCCCCGGGACTCCCGGCGATGAGCAGTTCTTC. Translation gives CASSQVPGTPGDEQFF.

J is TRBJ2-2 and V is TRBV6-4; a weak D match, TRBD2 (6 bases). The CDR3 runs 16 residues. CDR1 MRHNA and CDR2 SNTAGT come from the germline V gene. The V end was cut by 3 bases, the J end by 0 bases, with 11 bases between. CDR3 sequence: CASSEEGATNTGELFF. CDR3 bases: TGTGCCAGCAGTGAGGAGGGAGCAACGAACACCGGGGAGCTGTTTTTT.

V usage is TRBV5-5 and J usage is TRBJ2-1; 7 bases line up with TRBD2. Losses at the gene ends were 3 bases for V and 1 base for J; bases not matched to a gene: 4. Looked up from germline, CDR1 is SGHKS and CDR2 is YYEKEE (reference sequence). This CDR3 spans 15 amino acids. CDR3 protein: CASSSGLESYNEQFF. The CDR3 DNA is TGTGCCAGCAGCTCCGGACTAGAATCCTACAATGAGCAGTTCTTC.

The CDR3 nucleotides are TGTGCCAGCAGTGAAGTACTGGATACGCAGTATTTT. It translates to CASSEVLDTQYF. The chain recombines TRBV6-5 with TRBJ2-3; D gene unclear. Germline loops: CDR1 MNHEY, CDR2 SVGAGI. The germline V and J ends were trimmed by 5 bases and 6 bases, with 9 bases remaining between them. The CDR3 contains 12 residues.

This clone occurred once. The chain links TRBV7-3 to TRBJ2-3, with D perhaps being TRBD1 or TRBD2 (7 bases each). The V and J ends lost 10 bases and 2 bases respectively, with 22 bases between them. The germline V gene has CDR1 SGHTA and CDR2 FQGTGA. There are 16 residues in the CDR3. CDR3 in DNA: TGTGCCAAGCCTGAGGGAGGGGACAGCCCCACAGATACGCAGTATTTT. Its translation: CAKPEGGDSPTDTQYF. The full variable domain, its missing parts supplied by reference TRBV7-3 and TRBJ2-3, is GAGVSQTPSNKVTEKGKYVELRCDPISGHTALYWYRQSLGQGPEFLIYFQGTGAADDSGLPNDRFFAVRPEGSVSTLKIQRTERGDSAVYLCAKPEGGDSPTDTQYFGPGTRLTVL.

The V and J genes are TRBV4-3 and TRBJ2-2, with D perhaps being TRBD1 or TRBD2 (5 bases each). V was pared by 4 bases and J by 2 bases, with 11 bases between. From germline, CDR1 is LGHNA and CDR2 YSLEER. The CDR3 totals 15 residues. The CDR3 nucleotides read TGCGCCAGCAGCCTCCGGGGCGGAAACACCGGGGAGCTGTTTTTT. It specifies CASSLRGGNTGELFF.

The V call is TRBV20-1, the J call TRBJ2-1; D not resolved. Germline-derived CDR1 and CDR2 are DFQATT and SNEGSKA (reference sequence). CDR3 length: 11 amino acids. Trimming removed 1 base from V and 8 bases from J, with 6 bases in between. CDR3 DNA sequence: TGCAGTGCTAGAGTAGGAGATGAGCAGTTCTTC. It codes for CSARVGDEQFF.

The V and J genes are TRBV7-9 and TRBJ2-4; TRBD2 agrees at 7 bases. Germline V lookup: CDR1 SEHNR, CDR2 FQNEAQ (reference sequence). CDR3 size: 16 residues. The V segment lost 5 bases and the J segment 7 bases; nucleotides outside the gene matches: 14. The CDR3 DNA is TGTGCCAGCAGCCCACGCCTCGGGCGGGAGTGGAACATTCAGTACTTC. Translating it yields CASSPRLGREWNIQYF. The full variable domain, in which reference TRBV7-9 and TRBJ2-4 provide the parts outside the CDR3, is DTGVSQNPRHKITKRGQNVTFRCDPISEHNRLYWYRQTLGQGPEFLTYFQNEAQLEKSRLLSDRFSAERPKGSFSTLEIQRTEQGDSAMYLCASSPRLGREWNIQYFGAGTRLSVL.

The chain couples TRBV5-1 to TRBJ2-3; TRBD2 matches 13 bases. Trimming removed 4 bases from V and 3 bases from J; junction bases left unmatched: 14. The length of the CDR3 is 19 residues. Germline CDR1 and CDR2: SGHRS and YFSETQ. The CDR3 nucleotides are TGCGCCAGCAGCCCGGGACTAGCGGGGCTTTACCTGGAGACAGATACGCAGTATTTT. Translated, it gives CASSPGLAGLYLETDTQYF.

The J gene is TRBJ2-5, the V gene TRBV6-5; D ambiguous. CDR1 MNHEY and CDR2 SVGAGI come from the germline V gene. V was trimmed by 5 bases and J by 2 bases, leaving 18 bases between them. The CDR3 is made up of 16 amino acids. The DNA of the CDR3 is TGTGCCAGCAGTCACTACACGACGGATGGTCAAGAGACCCAGTACTTC. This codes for CASSHYTTDGQETQYF.

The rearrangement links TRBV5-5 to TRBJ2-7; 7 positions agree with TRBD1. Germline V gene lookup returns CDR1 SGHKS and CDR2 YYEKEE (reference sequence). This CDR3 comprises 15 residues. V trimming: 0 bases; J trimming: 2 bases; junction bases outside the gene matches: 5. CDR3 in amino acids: CASSLARQGPYEQYF. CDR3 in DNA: TGTGCCAGCAGCTTGGCCAGACAGGGCCCCTACGAGCAGTACTTC.

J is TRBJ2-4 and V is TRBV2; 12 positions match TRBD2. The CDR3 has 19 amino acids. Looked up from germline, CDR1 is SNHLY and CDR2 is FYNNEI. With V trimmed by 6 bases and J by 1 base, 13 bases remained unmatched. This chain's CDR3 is CASSHSTSGSTWAKNIQYF. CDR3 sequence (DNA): TGTGCCAGCAGCCATTCGACTAGCGGGAGTACGTGGGCCAAAAACATTCAGTACTTC.

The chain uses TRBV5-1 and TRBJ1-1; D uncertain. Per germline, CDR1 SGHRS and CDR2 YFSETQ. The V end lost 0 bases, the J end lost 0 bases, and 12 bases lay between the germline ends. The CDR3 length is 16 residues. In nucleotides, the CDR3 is TGCGCCAGCAGCTTGGGACATGGGAGCATGAACACTGAAGCTTTCTTT. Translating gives CASSLGHGSMNTEAFF.